This TCR beta chain was sequenced in a study of blood T cell repertoires in COVID-19. Study at large: Cohort 3 donors were reported recovered after two negative PCRs, clearance, or symptom resolution. PBMCs, B-cell-depleted T cells, or T cells provided the cDNA or gDNA that made up the material. Researchers got acute and convalescent COVID-19 samples from the United States, Italy and Spain.

Losses at the gene ends were 5 bases for V and 10 bases for J; bases not matched to a gene: 8. Germline V gene sequence: CDR1 MDHEN, CDR2 SYDVKM. This CDR3 is built from 16 residues. The table came from immunoSEQ multiplex PCR; TCRdb's copy has only in-frame clones and leaves some out. The sample records 330,000 or so clones, 70% to 90% being singletons. This clone was observed a few times. In terms of age and location, participants ranged from about 18 to 95 years and lived in fewer than 30 US areas. The chain uses TRBV28 and TRBJ2-1, with 16 bases that match TRBD2. Sequenced sample: PBMCs or T cells enriched from blood (not recorded which). The TCR originated in a man aged 40-49 years in a cohort exposed to, infected with or recovered from COVID-19 (not recorded which). CDR3 DNA: TGTGCCAGCAGTACGGGACTAGCGGGAGGGTATGGGGAGCAGTTCTTC. It specifies CASSTGLAGGYGEQFF.